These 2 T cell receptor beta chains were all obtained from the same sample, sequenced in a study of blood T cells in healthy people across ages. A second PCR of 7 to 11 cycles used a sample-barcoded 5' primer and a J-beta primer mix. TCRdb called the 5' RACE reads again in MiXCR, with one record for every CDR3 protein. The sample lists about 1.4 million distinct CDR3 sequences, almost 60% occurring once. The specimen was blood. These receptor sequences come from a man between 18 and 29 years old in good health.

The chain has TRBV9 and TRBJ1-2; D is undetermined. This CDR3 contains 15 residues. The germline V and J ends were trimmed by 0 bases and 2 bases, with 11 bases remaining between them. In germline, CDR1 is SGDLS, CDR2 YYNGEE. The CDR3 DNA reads TGTGCCAGCAGCGTAGATGGAGAAGAGAACTATGGCTACACCTTC. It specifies CASSVDGEENYGYTF.

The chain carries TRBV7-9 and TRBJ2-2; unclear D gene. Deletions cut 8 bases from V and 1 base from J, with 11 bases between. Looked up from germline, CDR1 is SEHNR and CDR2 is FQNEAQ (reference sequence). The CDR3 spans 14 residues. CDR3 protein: CASRGSENTGELFF. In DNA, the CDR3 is TGTGCCAGCCGAGGCAGTGAGAACACCGGGGAGCTGTTTTTT.